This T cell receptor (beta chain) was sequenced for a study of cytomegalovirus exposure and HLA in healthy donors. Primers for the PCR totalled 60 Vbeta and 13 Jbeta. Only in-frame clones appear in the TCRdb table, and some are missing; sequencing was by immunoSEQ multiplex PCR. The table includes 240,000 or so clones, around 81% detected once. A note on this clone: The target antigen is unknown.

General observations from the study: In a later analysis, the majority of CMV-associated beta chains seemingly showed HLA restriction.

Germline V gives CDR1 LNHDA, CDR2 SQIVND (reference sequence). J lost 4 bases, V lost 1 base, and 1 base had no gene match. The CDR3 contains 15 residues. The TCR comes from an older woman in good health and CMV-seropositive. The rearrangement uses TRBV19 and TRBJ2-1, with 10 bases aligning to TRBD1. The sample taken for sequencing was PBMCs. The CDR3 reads CASSIAGQGYNEQFF. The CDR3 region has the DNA TGTGCCAGTAGTATAGCGGGACAGGGGTACAATGAGCAGTTCTTC. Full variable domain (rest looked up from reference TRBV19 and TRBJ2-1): DGGITQSPKYLFRKEGQNVTLSCEQNLNHDAMYWYRQDPGQGLRLIYYSQIVNDFQKGDIAEGYSVSREKKESFPLTVTSAQKNPTAFYLCASSIAGQGYNEQFFGPGTRLTVL.